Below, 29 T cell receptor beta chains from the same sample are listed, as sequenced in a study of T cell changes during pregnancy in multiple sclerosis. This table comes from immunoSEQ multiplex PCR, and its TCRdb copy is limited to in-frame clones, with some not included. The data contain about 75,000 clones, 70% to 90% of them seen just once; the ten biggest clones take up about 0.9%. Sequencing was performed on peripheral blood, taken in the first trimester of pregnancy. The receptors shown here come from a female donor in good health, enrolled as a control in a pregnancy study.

The CDR3 reads CAWAHLREQYF. CDR3 nucleotide sequence: TGTGCCTGGGCCCACCTGCGAGAGCAGTACTTC. V is TRBV30 and J is TRBJ2-7; no clear D. CDR1 and CDR2 (germline): GTSNPN, SVGIG (reference sequence). The CDR3 loop spans 11 amino acids. V was clipped by 5 bases and J by 7 bases, with 12 bases between them.

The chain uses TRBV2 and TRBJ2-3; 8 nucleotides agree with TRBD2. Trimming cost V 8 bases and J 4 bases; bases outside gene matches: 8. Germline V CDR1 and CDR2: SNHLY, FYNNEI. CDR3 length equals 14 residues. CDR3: CASGGLAYSDTQYF. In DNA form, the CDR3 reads TGTGCCAGCGGAGGACTAGCTTACTCAGATACGCAGTATTTT.

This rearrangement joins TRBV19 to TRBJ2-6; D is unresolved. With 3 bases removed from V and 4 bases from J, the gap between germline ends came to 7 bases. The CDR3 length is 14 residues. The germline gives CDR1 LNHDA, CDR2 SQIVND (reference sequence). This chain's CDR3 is CASSMSSGANVLTF. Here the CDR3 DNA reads TGTGCCAGTAGTATGAGCTCCGGGGCCAACGTCCTGACTTTC.

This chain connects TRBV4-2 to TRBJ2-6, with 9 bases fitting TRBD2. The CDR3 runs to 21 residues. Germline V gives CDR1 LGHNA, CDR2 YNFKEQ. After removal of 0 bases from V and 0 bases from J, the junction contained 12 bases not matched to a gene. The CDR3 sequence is CASSQDLRTSASSSGANVLTF. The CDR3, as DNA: TGTGCCAGCAGCCAAGATCTAAGGACTAGCGCAAGCTCCTCTGGGGCCAACGTCCTGACTTTC.

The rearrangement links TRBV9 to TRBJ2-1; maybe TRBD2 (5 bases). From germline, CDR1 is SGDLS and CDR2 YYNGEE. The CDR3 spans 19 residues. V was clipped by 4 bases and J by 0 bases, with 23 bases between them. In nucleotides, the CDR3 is TGTGCCAGCAGCCCAGGACTGGGTCGAGTCCTTCGCTCCTACAATGAGCAGTTCTTC. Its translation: CASSPGLGRVLRSYNEQFF.

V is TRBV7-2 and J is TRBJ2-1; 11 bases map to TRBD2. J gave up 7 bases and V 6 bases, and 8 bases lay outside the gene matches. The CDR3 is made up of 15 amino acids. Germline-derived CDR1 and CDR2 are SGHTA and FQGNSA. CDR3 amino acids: CASRPRLAGTNEQFF. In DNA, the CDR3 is TGTGCCAGCAGACCGCGACTAGCGGGAACGAATGAGCAGTTCTTC.

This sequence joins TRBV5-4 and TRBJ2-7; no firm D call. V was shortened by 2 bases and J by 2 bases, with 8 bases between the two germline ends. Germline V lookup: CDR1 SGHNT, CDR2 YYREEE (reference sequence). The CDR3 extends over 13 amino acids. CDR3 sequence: CASSFYSTYEQYF. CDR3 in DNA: TGTGCCAGCAGCTTCTACAGCACCTACGAGCAGTACTTC.

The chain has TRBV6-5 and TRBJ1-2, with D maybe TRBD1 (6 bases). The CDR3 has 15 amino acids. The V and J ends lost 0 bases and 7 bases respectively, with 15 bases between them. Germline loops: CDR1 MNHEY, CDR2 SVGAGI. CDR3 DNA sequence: TGTGCCAGCAGTTACTCGGGGGGGCGAGGTGGTGGCTACACCTTC. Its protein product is CASSYSGGRGGGYTF.

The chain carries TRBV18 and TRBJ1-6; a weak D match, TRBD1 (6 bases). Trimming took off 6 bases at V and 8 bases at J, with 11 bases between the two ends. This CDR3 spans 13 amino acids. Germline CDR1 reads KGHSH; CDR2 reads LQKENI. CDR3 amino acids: CASSPGAHSPLHF. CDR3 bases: TGTGCCAGCTCCCCAGGGGCCCATTCACCCCTCCACTTT.

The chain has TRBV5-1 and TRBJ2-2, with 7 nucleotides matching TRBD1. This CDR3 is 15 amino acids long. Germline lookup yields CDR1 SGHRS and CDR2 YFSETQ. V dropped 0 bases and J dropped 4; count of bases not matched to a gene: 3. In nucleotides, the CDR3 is TGCGCCAGCAGCTTGGAGGGACAGTTCACCGGGGAGCTGTTTTTT. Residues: CASSLEGQFTGELFF.

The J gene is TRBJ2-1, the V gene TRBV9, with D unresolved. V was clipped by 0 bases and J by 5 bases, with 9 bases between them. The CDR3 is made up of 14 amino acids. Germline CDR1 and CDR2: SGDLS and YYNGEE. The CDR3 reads CASSVGGRDNEQFF. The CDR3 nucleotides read TGTGCCAGCAGCGTAGGCGGTAGAGACAATGAGCAGTTCTTC.

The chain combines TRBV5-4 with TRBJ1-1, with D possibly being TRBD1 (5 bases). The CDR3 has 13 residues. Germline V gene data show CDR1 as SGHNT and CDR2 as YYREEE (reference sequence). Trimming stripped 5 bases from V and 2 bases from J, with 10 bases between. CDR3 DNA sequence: TGTGCCAGCAGACCGGGGGATAACACTGAAGCTTTCTTT. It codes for CASRPGDNTEAFF.

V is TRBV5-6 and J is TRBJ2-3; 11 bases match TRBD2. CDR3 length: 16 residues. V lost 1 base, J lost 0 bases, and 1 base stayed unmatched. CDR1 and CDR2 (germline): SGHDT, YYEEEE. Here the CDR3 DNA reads TGTGCCAGCAGCTTGATAGCGGGGGGGAGCACAGATACGCAGTATTTT. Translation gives CASSLIAGGSTDTQYF.

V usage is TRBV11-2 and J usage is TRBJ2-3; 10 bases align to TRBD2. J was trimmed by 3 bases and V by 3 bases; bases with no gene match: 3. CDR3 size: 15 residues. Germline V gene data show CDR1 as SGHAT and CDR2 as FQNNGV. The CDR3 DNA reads TGTGCCAGCAGCTTCAGCGGGAGGGGGACAGATACGCAGTATTTT. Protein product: CASSFSGRGTDTQYF.

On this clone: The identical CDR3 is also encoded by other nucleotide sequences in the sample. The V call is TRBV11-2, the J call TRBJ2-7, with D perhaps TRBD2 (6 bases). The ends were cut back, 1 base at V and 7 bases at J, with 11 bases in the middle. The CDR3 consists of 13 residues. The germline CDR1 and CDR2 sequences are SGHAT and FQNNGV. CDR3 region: CASSLGQGGEQYF. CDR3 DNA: TGTGCCAGCAGCTTAGGCCAGGGAGGAGAGCAGTACTTC.

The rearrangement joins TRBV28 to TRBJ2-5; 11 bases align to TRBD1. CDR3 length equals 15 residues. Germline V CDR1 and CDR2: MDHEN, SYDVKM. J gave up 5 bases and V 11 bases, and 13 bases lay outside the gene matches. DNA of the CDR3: TGTGCCGCGGGACCAGGACAGGGGGCGATGGAGACCCAGTACTTC. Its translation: CAAGPGQGAMETQYF.

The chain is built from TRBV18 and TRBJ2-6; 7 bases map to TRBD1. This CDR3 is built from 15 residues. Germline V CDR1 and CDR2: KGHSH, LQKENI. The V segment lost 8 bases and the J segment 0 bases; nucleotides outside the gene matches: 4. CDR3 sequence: CASRQGPSGANVLTF. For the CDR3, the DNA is TGTGCCAGCCGACAGGGCCCCTCTGGGGCCAACGTCCTGACTTTC.

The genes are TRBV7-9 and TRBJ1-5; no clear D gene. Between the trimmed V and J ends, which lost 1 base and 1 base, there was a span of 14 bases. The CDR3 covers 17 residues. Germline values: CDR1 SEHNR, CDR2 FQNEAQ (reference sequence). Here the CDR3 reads CASSLGKGGDSNQPQHF. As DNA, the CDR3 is TGTGCCAGCAGCTTAGGCAAGGGAGGCGACAGCAATCAGCCCCAGCATTTT.

CDR3 amino acids: CASSLDGRGPGLVMPGELFF. The CDR3 region has the DNA TGTGCCAGCAGCTTAGATGGTCGGGGGCCGGGACTAGTCATGCCCGGGGAGCTGTTTTTT. The rearrangement links TRBV11-2 to TRBJ2-2; 8 bases are shared with TRBD2. Looked up from germline, CDR1 is SGHAT and CDR2 is FQNNGV. Trimming took 0 bases from V and 6 from J; bases not matched to a gene: 18. The CDR3 contains 20 residues.

This CDR3 is CASSSPGLAGMGEQYF. The CDR3 DNA sequence: TGTGCCAGCTCTTCCCCGGGACTAGCGGGCATGGGGGAGCAGTACTTC. The chain carries TRBV13 and TRBJ2-7, with 12 bases fitting TRBD2. The trim removed 8 bases at V and 7 bases at J, leaving 15 bases unmatched. From germline, CDR1 is PRHDT and CDR2 FYEKMQ (reference sequence). The CDR3 has 16 amino acids.

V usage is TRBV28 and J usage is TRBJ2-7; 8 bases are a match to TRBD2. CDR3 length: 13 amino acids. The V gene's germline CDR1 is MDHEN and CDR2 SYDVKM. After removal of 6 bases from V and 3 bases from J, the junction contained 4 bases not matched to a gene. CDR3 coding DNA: TGTGCCAGCAGGTTCAGCGGGAGCTACGAGCAGTACTTC. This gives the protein CASRFSGSYEQYF.

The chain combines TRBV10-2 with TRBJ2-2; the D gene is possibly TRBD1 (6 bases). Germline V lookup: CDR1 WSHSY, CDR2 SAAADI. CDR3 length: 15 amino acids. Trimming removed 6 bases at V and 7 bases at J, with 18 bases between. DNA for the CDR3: TGCGCCAGCAGCCTTAACAGGGATTGGGTCGGGGAGCTGTTTTTT. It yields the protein CASSLNRDWVGELFF.

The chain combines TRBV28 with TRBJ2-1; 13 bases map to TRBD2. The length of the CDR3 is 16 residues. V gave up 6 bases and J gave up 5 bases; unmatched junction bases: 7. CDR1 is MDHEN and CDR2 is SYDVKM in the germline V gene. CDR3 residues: CASRTPGTSGNNEQFF. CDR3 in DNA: TGTGCCAGCAGAACGCCCGGGACTAGCGGGAACAATGAGCAGTTCTTC.

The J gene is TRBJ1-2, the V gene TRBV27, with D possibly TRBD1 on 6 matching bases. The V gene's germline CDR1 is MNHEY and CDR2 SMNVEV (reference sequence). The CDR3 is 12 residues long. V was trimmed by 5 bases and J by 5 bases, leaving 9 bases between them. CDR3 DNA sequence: TGTGCCAGCAGTCCCCAGGGGTATGGCTACACCTTC. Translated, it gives CASSPQGYGYTF.

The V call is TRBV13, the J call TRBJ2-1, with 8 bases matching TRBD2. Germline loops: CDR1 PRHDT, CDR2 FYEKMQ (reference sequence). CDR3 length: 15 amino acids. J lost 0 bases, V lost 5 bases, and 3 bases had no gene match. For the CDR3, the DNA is TGTGCCAGCAGCCCAAGCGGGAGCTCCTACAATGAGCAGTTCTTC. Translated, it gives CASSPSGSSYNEQFF.

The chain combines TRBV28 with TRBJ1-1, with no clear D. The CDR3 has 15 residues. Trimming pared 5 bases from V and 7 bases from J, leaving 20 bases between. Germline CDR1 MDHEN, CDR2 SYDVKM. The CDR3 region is CASSQTTHPVSEAFF. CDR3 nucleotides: TGTGCCAGCAGTCAGACAACCCACCCGGTGAGTGAAGCTTTCTTT. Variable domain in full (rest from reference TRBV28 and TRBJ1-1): DVKVTQSSRYLVKRTGEKVFLECVQDMDHENMFWYRQDPGLGLRLIYFSYDVKMKEKGDIPEGYSVSREKKERFSLILESASTNQTSMYLCASSQTTHPVSEAFFGQGTRLTVV.

DNA of the CDR3: TGTGCCAGCAGCTCCCCGACAGGGGGTAAGGTCTACGAGCAGTACTTC. This translates into CASSSPTGGKVYEQYF. This chain uses TRBV7-2 with TRBJ2-7, with TRBD1 identical over 9 bases. Losses at the gene ends were 4 bases for V and 3 bases for J; bases not matched to a gene: 10. The germline gives CDR1 SGHTA, CDR2 FQGNSA. The CDR3 is 16 residues long.

In DNA form, the CDR3 reads TGTGCCAGCAGTTACGGGCAGGGGGCTAACTATGGCTACACCTTC. This encodes CASSYGQGANYGYTF. V gene TRBV6-6 combines with J gene TRBJ1-2, with 7 bases matching TRBD1. Germline CDR1 is MNHNY and CDR2 is SVGAGI (reference sequence). The CDR3 contains 15 residues. V gave up 2 bases and J gave up 0 bases; unmatched junction bases: 3.

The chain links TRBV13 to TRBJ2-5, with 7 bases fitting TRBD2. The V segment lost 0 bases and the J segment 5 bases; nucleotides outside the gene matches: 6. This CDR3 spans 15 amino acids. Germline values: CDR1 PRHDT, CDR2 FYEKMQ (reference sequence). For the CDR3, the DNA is TGTGCCAGCAGCTTAGGGGCGGGAGAAGGGGAGACCCAGTACTTC. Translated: CASSLGAGEGETQYF.